This paragraph reports one TCR beta chain. Its antigen is undetermined. The data were produced by immunoSEQ multiplex PCR, yet TCRdb's version contains in-frame clones alone and is incomplete. The table lists 2 million to 2.5 million clones, approximately 96% of them singletons. This sample is drawn from a study of shared clonotypes between healthy human individuals. Trimming at V came to 2 bases and at J to 11 bases, leaving 11 bases not matched to a gene. CDR1 is SGHRS, CDR2 YFSETQ, per germline. The CDR3 has 14 amino acids. Overall study findings and caveats: How much donors shared clonotypes was expected to be affected by sequencing depth. Only blood underwent sampling, and tissue repertoires likely differ.

Sequencing was carried out using naive CD4+ T cells sorted from blood. Subset of the sample: CD45RA+ positively selected. This receptor was identified in a man between 18 and 29 years old in good health. The V and J genes are TRBV5-1 and TRBJ1-1; 8 bases match TRBD1. CDR3 sequence (DNA): TGCGCCAGCAGCTTAGGCGACAGGGGAGGAGAGGCTTTCTTT. Protein: CASSLGDRGGEAFF.